The sequence of this T cell receptor beta chain was determined in a study of blood T cell repertoires in COVID-19. Study-level information: Samples representing acute and convalescent COVID-19 were sourced from the United States, Italy and Spain.

Per the original data handling: The assay estimated nucleated cells by amplifying reference gene primers. Assay used: immunoSEQ multiplex PCR; TCRdb lists only in-frame clones, some missing. That table supplies the V and J calls and clone size; D and trimming were determined from the DNA. This sample has approximately 180,000 clones, with 85% found just once. CDR3 size: 16 residues. Trimming removed 0 bases from V and 3 bases from J; junction bases left unmatched: 7. The V gene's germline CDR1 is LGHNA and CDR2 YSLEER. The chain is built from TRBV4-3 and TRBJ2-5, with TRBD1 identical over 7 bases. The TCR originated in a person aged 65 to 85 with COVID-19, enrolled during active disease. Sequencing was done on a sample of peripheral blood. CDR3 amino acids: CASSQDPAGTEETQYF. In DNA form, the CDR3 reads TGCGCCAGCAGCCAAGATCCGGCCGGGACAGAAGAGACCCAGTACTTC.